This is a list of T cell receptor beta chains from one sample in a study of cytomegalovirus exposure and HLA in healthy donors. Using immunoSEQ multiplex PCR, the repertoire was profiled, and TCRdb retains in-frame clones only, with some absent. Of 90,000 to 150,000 clones in the sample, 15% are singletons; the top ten hold over 1.5%. The material sequenced was PBMCs. These receptors were obtained from a woman under 30 in good health and CMV-seronegative. Both conserved end residues are part of each CDR3. D genes are given only for firm matches. Rows give clone size only sometimes, using once, few, many, or a class for an expanded clone.

j_gene: TRBJ2-7
d_gene: TRBD1
v_gene: TRBV13
len: 17
abundance: NA
CDR3nt: TGTGCCAGCAGCTTATCGCTTCGGGACAGGGGGCGAGACGAGCAGTACTTC
CDR3aa: CASSLSLRDRGRDEQYF

j_gene: TRBJ1-3
d_gene: TRBD1
v_gene: TRBV5-4
len: 16
abundance: few
CDR3nt: TGTGCCAGCAGCTTGACGGGACAGGGGAGTGGAAACACCATATATTTT
CDR3aa: CASSLTGQGSGNTIYF

j_gene: TRBJ2-7
d_gene: TRBD2
v_gene: TRBV2
len: 14
abundance: many
CDR3nt: TGTGCCAGCAGGCGGGGGGGACAAGGCTACGAGCAGTACTTC
CDR3aa: CASRRGGQGYEQYF

j_gene: TRBJ1-2
d_gene: TRBD1
v_gene: TRBV28
len: 14
abundance: few
CDR3nt: TGTGCCAGCAGGGTCTCAGGGGGCCGCTTTGGCTACACCTTC
CDR3aa: CASRVSGGRFGYTF

j_gene: TRBJ2-7
d_gene: TRBD2
v_gene: TRBV13
len: 15
abundance: NA
CDR3nt: TGTGCCAGCAGCTCGGGACTAGCGGGAGTCTCCGAGCAGTACTTC
CDR3aa: CASSSGLAGVSEQYF

j_gene: TRBJ1-1
d_gene: NA
v_gene: TRBV28
len: 11
abundance: NA
CDR3nt: TGTGCCAGCAGAGGACACATTGAAGCTTTCTTT
CDR3aa: CASRGHIEAFF

j_gene: TRBJ1-6
d_gene: NA
v_gene: TRBV27
len: 15
abundance: few
CDR3nt: TGTGCCAGCAGTTTAAGGCCTGCGGGGGTATCACCCCTCCACTTT
CDR3aa: CASSLRPAGVSPLHF

j_gene: TRBJ1-5
d_gene: NA
v_gene: TRBV5-1
len: 15
abundance: once
CDR3nt: TGCGCCAGCAGCTTGGACTCAGGGGATGATCAGCCCCAGCATTTT
CDR3aa: CASSLDSGDDQPQHF

j_gene: TRBJ2-3
d_gene: TRBD2
v_gene: TRBV6-4
len: 14
abundance: NA
CDR3nt: TGTGCCAGCAGTGAGCGGGGGGTCACAGATACGCAGTATTTT
CDR3aa: CASSERGVTDTQYF

j_gene: TRBJ2-2
d_gene: NA
v_gene: TRBV5-1
len: 15
abundance: NA
CDR3nt: TGCGCCAGCAGCTTGGTCCCACAGAACACCGGGGAGCTGTTTTTT
CDR3aa: CASSLVPQNTGELFF

j_gene: TRBJ1-1
d_gene: NA
v_gene: TRBV7-2
len: 19
abundance: NA
CDR3nt: TGTGCCAGCAGCTTGACCCGACAGACCGTTTTTGTGGGTAGGACTGAAGCTTTCTTT
CDR3aa: CASSLTRQTVFVGRTEAFF

j_gene: TRBJ2-1
d_gene: NA
v_gene: TRBV4-1
len: 15
abundance: few
CDR3nt: TGCGCCAGCAGCCAACTGGGACTTACCTACAATGAGCAGTTCTTC
CDR3aa: CASSQLGLTYNEQFF

j_gene: TRBJ1-3
d_gene: TRBD1
v_gene: TRBV28
len: 14
abundance: few
CDR3nt: TGTGCCAGCAGTCCAGGGGGATCAGGAAACACCATATATTTT
CDR3aa: CASSPGGSGNTIYF

j_gene: TRBJ2-7
d_gene: TRBD2
v_gene: TRBV4-1
len: 15
abundance: NA
CDR3nt: TGCGCCAGCAGCCACCTACTAGCGGGGGACTACGAGCAGTACTTC
CDR3aa: CASSHLLAGDYEQYF

j_gene: TRBJ1-1
d_gene: NA
v_gene: TRBV28
len: 13
abundance: few
CDR3nt: TGTGCCAGCAGTTTATCCCCTGAGACTGAAGCTTTCTTT
CDR3aa: CASSLSPETEAFF

j_gene: TRBJ2-5
d_gene: NA
v_gene: TRBV15
len: 15
abundance: few
CDR3nt: TGTGCCACCAGCAGAGGTCTCGGGATCGAAGAGACCCAGTACTTC
CDR3aa: CATSRGLGIEETQYF

j_gene: TRBJ1-6
d_gene: NA
v_gene: TRBV30
len: 13
abundance: NA
CDR3nt: TGTGCCTGGAGTGTACTGTCCTCTTCACCCCTCCACTTT
CDR3aa: CAWSVLSSSPLHF

j_gene: TRBJ1-2
d_gene: TRBD1
v_gene: TRBV19
len: 14
abundance: NA
CDR3nt: TGTGCCAGTATGGGACAGGGGAGGAACTATGGCTACACCTTC
CDR3aa: CASMGQGRNYGYTF

j_gene: TRBJ2-2
d_gene: TRBD2
v_gene: TRBV28
len: 17
abundance: few
CDR3nt: TGTGCCAGTATGACTAGCGGGAGGGCCGGGAACACCGGGGAGCTGTTTTTT
CDR3aa: CASMTSGRAGNTGELFF

j_gene: TRBJ2-1
d_gene: TRBD2
v_gene: TRBV19
len: 15
abundance: NA
CDR3nt: TGTGCCACCGTGGCTAGCGGGAGGTCTATCGATGAGCAGTTCTTC
CDR3aa: CATVASGRSIDEQFF

j_gene: TRBJ2-5
d_gene: NA
v_gene: TRBV6-6
len: 11
abundance: few
CDR3nt: TGTGCCAGCAGTTACGGTCTAGACCAGTACTTC
CDR3aa: CASSYGLDQYF

j_gene: TRBJ2-7
d_gene: TRBD1
v_gene: TRBV13
len: 15
abundance: few
CDR3nt: TGTGCCAGCAGTTTTCGACCGGGACAGGGTCGGGAGCAGTACTTC
CDR3aa: CASSFRPGQGREQYF

j_gene: TRBJ1-4
d_gene: NA
v_gene: TRBV15
len: 17
abundance: few
CDR3nt: TGTGCCACCAGCAGGCAAATAACAGGCTCAGGCGGTGAAAAACTGTTTTTT
CDR3aa: CATSRQITGSGGEKLFF

j_gene: TRBJ1-1
d_gene: NA
v_gene: TRBV5-4
len: 11
abundance: NA
CDR3nt: TGTGCCAGCAGCTTGGAAGCGGAAGCTTTCTTT
CDR3aa: CASSLEAEAFF

j_gene: TRBJ2-3
d_gene: TRBD1
v_gene: TRBV10-3
len: 16
abundance: few
CDR3nt: TGTGCCATCAGTGCGGGACAGGGAGGAATTACAGATACGCAGTATTTT
CDR3aa: CAISAGQGGITDTQYF

j_gene: TRBJ1-2
d_gene: TRBD1
v_gene: TRBV4-1
len: 15
abundance: few
CDR3nt: TGCGCCAGCAGCCCTGGACAGGGGGCTGACTATGGCTACACCTTC
CDR3aa: CASSPGQGADYGYTF

j_gene: TRBJ1-1
d_gene: NA
v_gene: TRBV29-1
len: 13
abundance: NA
CDR3nt: TGCAGCGTTGTTAGGAGACACGGGATTGAAGCTTTCTTT
CDR3aa: CSVVRRHGIEAFF

j_gene: TRBJ1-5
d_gene: NA
v_gene: TRBV6-6
len: 15
abundance: few
CDR3nt: TGTGCCAGCAGTTACAATACAGAAAGCAATCAGCCCCAGCATTTT
CDR3aa: CASSYNTESNQPQHF

j_gene: TRBJ1-2
d_gene: NA
v_gene: TRBV7-2
len: 12
abundance: NA
CDR3nt: TGTGCCAAGCGACGGAGGAACTATGGCTACACCTTC
CDR3aa: CAKRRRNYGYTF

j_gene: TRBJ2-2
d_gene: TRBD2
v_gene: TRBV28
len: 12
abundance: NA
CDR3nt: TGTGCCAGCAGTTCGGGGGGTGGGGAGCTGTTTTTT
CDR3aa: CASSSGGGELFF

j_gene: TRBJ2-2
d_gene: NA
v_gene: TRBV13
len: 18
abundance: NA
CDR3nt: TGTGCCAGCAGCTTAGGACTAGTCGGGGGAGAGAACACCGGGGAGCTGTTTTTT
CDR3aa: CASSLGLVGGENTGELFF

j_gene: TRBJ2-7
d_gene: NA
v_gene: TRBV9
len: 16
abundance: few
CDR3nt: TGTGCCAGCAGCGAACTCCCCGGGGACACTACCTACGAGCAGTACTTC
CDR3aa: CASSELPGDTTYEQYF

j_gene: TRBJ1-2
d_gene: TRBD1
v_gene: TRBV30
len: 15
abundance: few
CDR3nt: TGTGCCTGGCAACCTGGGACAGGGCGTGACTATGGCTACACCTTC
CDR3aa: CAWQPGTGRDYGYTF

j_gene: TRBJ2-3
d_gene: NA
v_gene: TRBV5-4
len: 15
abundance: NA
CDR3nt: TGTGCCAGCAGCTTGGGTTACGGGGGAATAGATACGCAGTATTTT
CDR3aa: CASSLGYGGIDTQYF

j_gene: TRBJ2-2
d_gene: NA
v_gene: TRBV5-1
len: 16
abundance: few
CDR3nt: TGCGCCAGCAGCTTGGGAGGAGGGCTGGGGACCGGGGAGCTGTTTTTT
CDR3aa: CASSLGGGLGTGELFF

j_gene: TRBJ1-1
d_gene: NA
v_gene: TRBV27
len: 13
abundance: once
CDR3nt: TGTGCCAGCAGTTTATGGACAAACACTGAAGCTTTCTTT
CDR3aa: CASSLWTNTEAFF

j_gene: TRBJ2-2
d_gene: TRBD2
v_gene: TRBV6-5
len: 15
abundance: few
CDR3nt: TGTGCCAGCAGAACGGGGGGGCGCCTTTCCGGGGAGCTGTTTTTT
CDR3aa: CASRTGGRLSGELFF

j_gene: TRBJ2-3
d_gene: TRBD2
v_gene: TRBV4-1
len: 14
abundance: few
CDR3nt: TGCGCCAGCAGCCTCGGACTAGAAATTGTTACGCAGTATTTT
CDR3aa: CASSLGLEIVTQYF

j_gene: TRBJ1-2
d_gene: NA
v_gene: TRBV5-1
len: 15
abundance: few
CDR3nt: TGCGCCAGCAGCGCCGGGAGTGGGGGGATCGATGGCTACACCTTC
CDR3aa: CASSAGSGGIDGYTF

j_gene: TRBJ2-1
d_gene: TRBD2
v_gene: TRBV10-3
len: 15
abundance: NA
CDR3nt: TGTGCCATCGGGCGAAGCGGGGGCAAATACAATGAGCAGTTCTTC
CDR3aa: CAIGRSGGKYNEQFF

j_gene: TRBJ2-7
d_gene: NA
v_gene: TRBV30
len: 13
abundance: few
CDR3nt: TGTGCCTGGAGTGTAGGGGTGGTCTACGAGCAGTACTTC
CDR3aa: CAWSVGVVYEQYF